This T cell receptor (beta chain) was found in a study of regulatory T cells in long-lasting Graves disease. Study-wide background: Patients met the persistent Graves' disease definition after over 5 years of antithyroid drugs with positive TSH receptor antibodies.

This CDR3 contains 14 residues. Germline V lookup: CDR1 SEHNR, CDR2 FQNEAQ (reference sequence). The V end lost 0 bases, the J end lost 3 bases, and 5 bases lay between the germline ends. Described time point: persistent/refractory GD, antithyroid drugs over 5 years with positive TRAb. The TCR library used RNA extracted from PBMCs. Libraries of TCR beta came from iRepertoire HTBI primers plus Arm-PCR of CDR3 regions. TCRdb recomputed calls from the multiplex PCR reads with MiXCR, one row per CDR3 protein. The sample contains about 660,000 distinct CDR3 sequences, around 30% of which appear only once. This receptor was taken from a female donor with Graves disease. J is TRBJ1-4 and V is TRBV7-9; D is undetermined. This sample comprised peripheral blood mononuclear cells (PBMCs), obtained when the disease was refractory, from a patient treated with antithyroid drugs. CDR3 amino acids: CASSLALPNEKLFF. The CDR3 region has the DNA TGTGCCAGCAGCTTAGCGCTTCCTAATGAAAAACTGTTTTTT. Combining the CDR3 with reference TRBV7-9 and TRBJ1-4 gives the whole variable domain DTGVSQNPRHKITKRGQNVTFRCDPISEHNRLYWYRQTLGQGPEFLTYFQNEAQLEKSRLLSDRFSAERPKGSFSTLEIQRTEQGDSAMYLCASSLALPNEKLFFGSGTQLSVL.